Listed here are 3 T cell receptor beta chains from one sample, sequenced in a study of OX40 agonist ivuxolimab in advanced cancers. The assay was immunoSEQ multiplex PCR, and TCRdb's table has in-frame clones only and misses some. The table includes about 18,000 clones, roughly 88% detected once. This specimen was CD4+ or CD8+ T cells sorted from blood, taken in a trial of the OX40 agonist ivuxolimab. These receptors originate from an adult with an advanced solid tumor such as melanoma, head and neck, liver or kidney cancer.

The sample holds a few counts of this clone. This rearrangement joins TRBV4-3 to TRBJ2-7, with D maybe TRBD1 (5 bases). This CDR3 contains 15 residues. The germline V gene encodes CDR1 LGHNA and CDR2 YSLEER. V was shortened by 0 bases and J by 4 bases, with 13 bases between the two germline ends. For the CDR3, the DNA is TGCGCCAGCAGCCAAGATCAGGAAGGGGTTTACGAGCAGTACTTC. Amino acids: CASSQDQEGVYEQYF.

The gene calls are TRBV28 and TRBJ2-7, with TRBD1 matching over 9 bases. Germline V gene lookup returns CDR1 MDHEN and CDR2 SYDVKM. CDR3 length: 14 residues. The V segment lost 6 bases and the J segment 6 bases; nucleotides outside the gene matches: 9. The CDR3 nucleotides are TGTGCCAGCAGAAACCCGGGACAGGGATTCGAGCAGTACTTC. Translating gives CASRNPGQGFEQYF.

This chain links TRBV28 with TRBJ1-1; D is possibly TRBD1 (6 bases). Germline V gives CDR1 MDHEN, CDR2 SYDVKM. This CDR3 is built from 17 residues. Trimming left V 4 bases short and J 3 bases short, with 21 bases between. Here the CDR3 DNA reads TGTGCCAGCAGTTACTTCGCTACAGGGAATCAGGACACTGAAGCTTTCTTT. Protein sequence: CASSYFATGNQDTEAFF.